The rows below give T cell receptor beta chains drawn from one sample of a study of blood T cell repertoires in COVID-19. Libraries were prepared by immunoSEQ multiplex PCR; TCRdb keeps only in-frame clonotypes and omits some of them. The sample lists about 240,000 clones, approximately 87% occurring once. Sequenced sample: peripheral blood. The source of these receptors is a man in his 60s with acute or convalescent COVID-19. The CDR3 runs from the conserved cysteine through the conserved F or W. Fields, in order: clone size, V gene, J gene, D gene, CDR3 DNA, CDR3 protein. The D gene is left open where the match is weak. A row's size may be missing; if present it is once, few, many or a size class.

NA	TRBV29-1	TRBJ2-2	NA	TGCAGCGTTGAAGATGCCAGGGTAGGGCCCGGGGAGCTGTTTTTT	CSVEDARVGPGELFF
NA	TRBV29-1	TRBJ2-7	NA	TGCAGCGTTGAGCGTGCCTACGAGCAGTACTTC	CSVERAYEQYF
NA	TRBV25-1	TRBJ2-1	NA	TGTGCCAGCAGTGAGTTGCGGATCTCCTACAATGAGCAGTTCTTC	CASSELRISYNEQFF
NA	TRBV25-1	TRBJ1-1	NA	TGTGCCAGCAGTGAACTCCCTAACACTGAAGCTTTCTTT	CASSELPNTEAFF
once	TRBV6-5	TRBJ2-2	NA	TGTGCCAGCAGTTACTTCCCGAGGCGTACCGGGGAGCTGTTTTTT	CASSYFPRRTGELFF
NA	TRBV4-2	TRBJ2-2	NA	TGTGCCAGCAGCCAATTGTCAGGGGCCCACAGAGGCACCGGGGAGCTGTTTTTT	CASSQLSGAHRGTGELFF
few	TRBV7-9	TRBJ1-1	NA	TGTGCCAGCAGCTTAGGATGGCAGACTGAAGCTTTCTTT	CASSLGWQTEAFF
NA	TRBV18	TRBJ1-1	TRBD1	TGTGCCAGCTCCCGGGACAGTCGAACTGAAGCTTTCTTT	CASSRDSRTEAFF
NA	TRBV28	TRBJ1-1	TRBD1	TGTGCCAGCACCCGATGGGTGACAGGGGGCAGTTGGGCTTTCTTT	CASTRWVTGGSWAFF
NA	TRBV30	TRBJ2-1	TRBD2	TGTGCCTGGACCTACAGCGGGAACAATGAGCAGTTCTTC	CAWTYSGNNEQFF
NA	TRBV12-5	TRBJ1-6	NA	TGTGCTAGTGGTTTGGCCGTCTCCGATTCACCCCTCCACTTT	CASGLAVSDSPLHF
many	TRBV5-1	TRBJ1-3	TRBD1	TGCGCCAGCAGCCGCTCGGACAGGGGGTCTGGAAACACCATATATTTT	CASSRSDRGSGNTIYF
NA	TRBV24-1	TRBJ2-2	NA	TGTGCCACCAGTGATTGGGGCAGAGGGAACACCGGGGAGCTGTTTTTT	CATSDWGRGNTGELFF
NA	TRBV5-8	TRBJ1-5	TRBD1	TGTGCCAGCAGCGGCGGACAGGGCAGCAATCAGCCCCAGCATTTT	CASSGGQGSNQPQHF
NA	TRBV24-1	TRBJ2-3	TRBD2	TGTGCCACCAGCACAGGGGGCAGGGGACTAGCGGGAGCCGGAGATACGCAGTATTTT	CATSTGGRGLAGAGDTQYF
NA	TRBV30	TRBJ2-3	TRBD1	TGTGCCTGGAGTTTAGAGGGGGCTAGGGATACGCAGTATTTT	CAWSLEGARDTQYF
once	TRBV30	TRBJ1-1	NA	TGTGCCTGGAGTGGGAACAGAGAAGCTTTCTTT	CAWSGNREAFF
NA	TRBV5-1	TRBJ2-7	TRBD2	TGCGCCAGCGCCGCTAGCGGGACGGTAGACGAGCAGTACTTC	CASAASGTVDEQYF
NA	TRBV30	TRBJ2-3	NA	TGTGCCTGGAGTGTCCCGGACAGCCGGATGACGCAGTATTTT	CAWSVPDSRMTQYF
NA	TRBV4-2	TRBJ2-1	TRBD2	TGTGCCAGCAGCCAAACGACTAGCGGGAGGTACAATGAGCAGTTCTTC	CASSQTTSGRYNEQFF
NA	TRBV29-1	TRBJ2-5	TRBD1	TGCAGCGTTGAAGGAGCCTCAGGACAGGGATCGGAGACCCAGTACTTC	CSVEGASGQGSETQYF
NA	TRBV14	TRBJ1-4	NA	TGTGCCAGCAGCCAGCTGGACAGCGAGGGCGAAAAACTGTTTTTT	CASSQLDSEGEKLFF
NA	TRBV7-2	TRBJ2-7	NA	TGTGCCAGCAGCTCTAGGAGGAGTGGGAACGAGCAGTACTTC	CASSSRRSGNEQYF
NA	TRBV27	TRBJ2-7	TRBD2	TGTGCCAGCTGGGAGCGGGGGTCCTCCTACGAGCAGTACTTC	CASWERGSSYEQYF
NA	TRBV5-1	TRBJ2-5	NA	TGCGCCAGCAGCTTTCGACAGGACGAAGAGACCCAGTACTTC	CASSFRQDEETQYF
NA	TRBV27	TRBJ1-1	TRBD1	TGTGCCAGCAGTAGGACAGGGGTGGGAACTGAAGCTTTCTTT	CASSRTGVGTEAFF
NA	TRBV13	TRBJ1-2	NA	TGTGCCAGCAGTTCCGACAGCCTTAACTATGGCTACACCTTC	CASSSDSLNYGYTF
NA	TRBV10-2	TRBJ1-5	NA	TGCGCCAGCATGGACACGCTGAATCAGCCCCAGCATTTT	CASMDTLNQPQHF
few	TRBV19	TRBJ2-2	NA	TGTGCCAGTAGTATTGCCGGAGACACCGGGGAGCTGTTTTTT	CASSIAGDTGELFF
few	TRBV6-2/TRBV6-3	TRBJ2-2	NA	TGTGCCAGCAGTTACTCATCCGGGTCAGAGACCGGGGAGCTGTTTTTT	CASSYSSGSETGELFF
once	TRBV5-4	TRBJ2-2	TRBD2	TGTGCCAGCAGCCTATCCGGGGGAGGGCCTCCCGGGGAGCTGTTTTTT	CASSLSGGGPPGELFF
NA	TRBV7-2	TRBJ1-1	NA	TGTGCCAGCAGCTTATTACGGTCGAACACTGAAGCTTTCTTT	CASSLLRSNTEAFF
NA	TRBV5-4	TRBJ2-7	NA	TGTGCCAGCAGCTTGGTATCGGGAGCGGGTGAGCAGTACTTC	CASSLVSGAGEQYF
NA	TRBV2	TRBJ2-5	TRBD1	TGTGCCAGCAAGACAGGGGGCGTTCAAGAGACCCAGTACTTC	CASKTGGVQETQYF
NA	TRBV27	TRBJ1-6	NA	TGTGCCAGCAGTTTGGAGCATAATTCACCCCTCCACTTT	CASSLEHNSPLHF
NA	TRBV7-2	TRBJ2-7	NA	TGTGCCAGCAGCTTTGAATCGACAGTTAGCTCCTACGAGCAGTACTTC	CASSFESTVSSYEQYF
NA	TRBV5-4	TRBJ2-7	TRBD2	TGTGCCAGCAGCCCCCCAGCGGGAGTGGGATACGAGCAGTACTTC	CASSPPAGVGYEQYF
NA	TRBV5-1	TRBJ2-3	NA	TGCGCCAGCAGCACCAAACAGGGCGGTAGTACGCAGTATTTT	CASSTKQGGSTQYF
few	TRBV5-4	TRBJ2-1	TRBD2	TGTGCCAGCAGCTTGAGTAAAGTGGGAGGGCCAGGTTCACATGAGCAGTTCTTC	CASSLSKVGGPGSHEQFF
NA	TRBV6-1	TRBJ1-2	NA	TGTGCCAGCAGCCTCATCGGGGACTATGGCTACACCTTC	CASSLIGDYGYTF
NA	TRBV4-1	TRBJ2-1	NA	TGCGCCAGCAGCCCCCAACCGGGAGAGCCTATTAAGGGCTACAATGAGCAGTTCTTC	CASSPQPGEPIKGYNEQFF
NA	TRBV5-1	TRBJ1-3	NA	TGCGCCAGCCGAAAGGGACACCTCGAGCCTGGAAACACCATATATTTT	CASRKGHLEPGNTIYF
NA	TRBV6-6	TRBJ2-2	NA	TGTGCCAGCCGCCTGGACGGGGACACCGGGGAGCTGTTTTTT	CASRLDGDTGELFF
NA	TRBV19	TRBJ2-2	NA	TGTGCCAGTAGCTCAGGGCAGGGCCTCACCGGGGAGCTGTTTTTT	CASSSGQGLTGELFF
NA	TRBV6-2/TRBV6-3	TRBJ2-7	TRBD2	TGTGCCAGCAGCCTAAGACTAGCGGGCCACTACGAGCAGTACTTC	CASSLRLAGHYEQYF
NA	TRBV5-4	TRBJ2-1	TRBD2	TGTGCCAGCAGCTTGGAACTAGCGGGAGGGGGAAGCTCCTACAATGAGCAGTTCTTC	CASSLELAGGGSSYNEQFF
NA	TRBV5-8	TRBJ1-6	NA	TGTGCCAGCAGTTCCGGACAGAGAAAGTTTTATAATTCACCCCTCCACTTT	CASSSGQRKFYNSPLHF
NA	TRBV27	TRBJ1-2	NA	TGTGCCACACGTAGGGGGATTTCTAACTATGGCTACACCTTC	CATRRGISNYGYTF
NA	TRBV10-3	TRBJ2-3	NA	TGTGCCATCAGTGAGCCGCGACAGGTCACAGATACGCAGTATTTT	CAISEPRQVTDTQYF
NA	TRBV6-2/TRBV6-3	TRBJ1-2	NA	TGTGCCAGCAGTTACTCGAGACAGAACTATGGCTACACCTTC	CASSYSRQNYGYTF
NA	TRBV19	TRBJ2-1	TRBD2	TGTGCCAGTAGAATAGCCGGGGACTATCCACGCAATGAGCAGTTCTTC	CASRIAGDYPRNEQFF
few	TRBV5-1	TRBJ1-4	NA	TGCGCCAGCAGCACAGACAGTCTAGAAAAACTGTTTTTT	CASSTDSLEKLFF
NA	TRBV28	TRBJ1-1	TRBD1	TGTGCCAGCGTCCAGGGGGCGGAGGAAGCTTTCTTT	CASVQGAEEAFF
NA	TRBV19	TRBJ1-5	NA	TGTGCCAGTAGTATCGAAGTACAGGGCGGAGAACAGCCCCAGCATTTT	CASSIEVQGGEQPQHF
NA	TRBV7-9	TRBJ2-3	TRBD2	TGTGCCAGCAGCTTACATCGGACTAGCGGGACAGATACGCAGTATTTT	CASSLHRTSGTDTQYF
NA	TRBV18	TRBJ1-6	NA	TGTGCCAGCTCTCAGAAAGAAGATTCACCCCTCCACTTT	CASSQKEDSPLHF
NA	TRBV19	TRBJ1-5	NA	TGTGCCAGTAGTTGGAGCGGAGATCAGCCCCAGCATTTT	CASSWSGDQPQHF
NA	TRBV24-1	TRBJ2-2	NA	TGTGCCACCAGTGATGGAGGGTTTCCCCTCCCCGGGGAGCTGTTTTTT	CATSDGGFPLPGELFF
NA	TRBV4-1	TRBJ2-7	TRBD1	TGCGCCAGCAGCCAGTACACAGGGGGAGGAGAGCAGTACTTC	CASSQYTGGGEQYF